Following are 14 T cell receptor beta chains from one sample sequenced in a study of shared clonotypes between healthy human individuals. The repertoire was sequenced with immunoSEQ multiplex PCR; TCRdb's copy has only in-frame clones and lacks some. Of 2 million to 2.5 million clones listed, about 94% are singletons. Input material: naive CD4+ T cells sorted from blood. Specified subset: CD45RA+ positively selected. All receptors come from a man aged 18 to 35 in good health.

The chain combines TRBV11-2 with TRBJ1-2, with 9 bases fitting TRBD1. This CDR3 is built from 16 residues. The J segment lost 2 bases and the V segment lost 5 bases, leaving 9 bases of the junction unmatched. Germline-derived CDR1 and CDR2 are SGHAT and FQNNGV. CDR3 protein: CASSIGQGKQNYGYTF. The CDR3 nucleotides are TGTGCCAGCAGCATCGGACAGGGGAAACAAAACTATGGCTACACCTTC. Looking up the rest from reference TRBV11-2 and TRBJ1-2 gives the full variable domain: EAGVAQSPRYKIIEKRQSVAFWCNPISGHATLYWYQQILGQGPKLLIQFQNNGVVDDSQLPKDRFSAERLKGVDSTLKIQPAKLEDSAVYLCASSIGQGKQNYGYTFGSGTRLTVV.

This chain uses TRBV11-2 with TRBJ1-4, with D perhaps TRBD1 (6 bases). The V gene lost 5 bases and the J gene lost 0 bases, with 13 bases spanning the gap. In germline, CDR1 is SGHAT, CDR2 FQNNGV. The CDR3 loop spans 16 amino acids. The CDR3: CASSLSNRATNEKLFF. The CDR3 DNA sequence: TGTGCCAGCAGCCTATCAAACAGGGCAACTAATGAAAAACTGTTTTTT. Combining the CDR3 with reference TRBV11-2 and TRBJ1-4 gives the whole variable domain EAGVAQSPRYKIIEKRQSVAFWCNPISGHATLYWYQQILGQGPKLLIQFQNNGVVDDSQLPKDRFSAERLKGVDSTLKIQPAKLEDSAVYLCASSLSNRATNEKLFFGSGTQLSVL.

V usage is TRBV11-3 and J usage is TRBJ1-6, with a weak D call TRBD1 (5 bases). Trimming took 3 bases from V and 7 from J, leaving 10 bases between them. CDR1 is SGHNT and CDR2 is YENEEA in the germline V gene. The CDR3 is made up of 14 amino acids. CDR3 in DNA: TGTGCCAGCAGCTTGGGACCGATAAATTCACCCCTCCACTTT. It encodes CASSLGPINSPLHF.

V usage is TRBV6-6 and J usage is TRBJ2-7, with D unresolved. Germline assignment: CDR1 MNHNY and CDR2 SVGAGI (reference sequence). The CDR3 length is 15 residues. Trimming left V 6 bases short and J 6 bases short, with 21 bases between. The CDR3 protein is CASRSWLRLPGEQYF. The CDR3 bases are TGTGCCAGCAGATCGTGGCTCCGTCTTCCCGGCGAGCAGTACTTC.

In DNA, the CDR3 is TGTGCCAGCCAGAACGATGGGGGAGTGACAGATACGCAGTATTTT. This sequence encodes CASQNDGGVTDTQYF. This sequence joins TRBV2 and TRBJ2-3; D may be TRBD1 or TRBD2 (5 bases each). The CDR3 totals 15 residues. The germline gives CDR1 SNHLY, CDR2 FYNNEI. Trimming shortened V by 8 bases and J by 3 bases, and 18 bases separated the two germline ends.

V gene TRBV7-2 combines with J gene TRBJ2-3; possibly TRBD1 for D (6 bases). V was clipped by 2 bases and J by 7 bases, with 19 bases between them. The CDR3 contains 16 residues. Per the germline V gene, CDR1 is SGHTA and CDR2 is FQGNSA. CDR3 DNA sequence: TGTGCCAGCAGCTTAAACGGGCAGGGGCTGACAAATACGCAGTATTTT. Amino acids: CASSLNGQGLTNTQYF.

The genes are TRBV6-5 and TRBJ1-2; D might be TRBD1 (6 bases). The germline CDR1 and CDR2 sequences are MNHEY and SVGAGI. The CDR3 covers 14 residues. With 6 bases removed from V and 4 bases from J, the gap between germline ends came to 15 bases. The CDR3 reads CASSQDRLGYGYTF. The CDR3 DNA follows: TGTGCCAGCAGCCAAGACAGGTTGGGCTATGGCTACACCTTC.

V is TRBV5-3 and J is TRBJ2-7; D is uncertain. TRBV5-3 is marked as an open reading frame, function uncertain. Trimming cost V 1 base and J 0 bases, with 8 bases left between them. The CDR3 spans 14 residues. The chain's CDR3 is CARSLTVSSYEQYF. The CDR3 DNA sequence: TGTGCCAGAAGCTTGACGGTCAGCTCCTACGAGCAGTACTTC.

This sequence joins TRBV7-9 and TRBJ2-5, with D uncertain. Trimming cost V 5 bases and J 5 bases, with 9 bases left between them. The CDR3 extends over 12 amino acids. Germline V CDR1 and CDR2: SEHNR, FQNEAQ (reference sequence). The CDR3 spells CASSPVRETQYF. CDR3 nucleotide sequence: TGTGCCAGCAGCCCAGTGCGGGAGACCCAGTACTTC.

The CDR3 region has the DNA TGTGCCAGCTCACCGGGCCCCCAAACTGACAATGAGCAGTTCTTC. This gives the protein CASSPGPQTDNEQFF. This chain uses TRBV18 with TRBJ2-1; D is uncertain. The length of the CDR3 is 15 residues. Trimming left V 3 bases short and J 5 bases short, with 14 bases between. Germline lookup yields CDR1 KGHSH and CDR2 LQKENI.

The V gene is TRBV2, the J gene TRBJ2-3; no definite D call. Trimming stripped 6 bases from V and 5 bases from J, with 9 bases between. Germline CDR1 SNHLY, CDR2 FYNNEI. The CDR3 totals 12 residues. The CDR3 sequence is CASRARRDTQYF. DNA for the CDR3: TGTGCCAGCAGGGCCCGACGAGATACGCAGTATTTT.

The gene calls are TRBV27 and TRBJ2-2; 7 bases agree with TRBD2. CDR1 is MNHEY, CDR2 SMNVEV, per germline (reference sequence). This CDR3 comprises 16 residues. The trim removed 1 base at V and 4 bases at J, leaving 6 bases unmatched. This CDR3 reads CASSLWSGEGTGELFF. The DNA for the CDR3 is TGTGCCAGCAGTTTATGGTCTGGGGAGGGCACCGGGGAGCTGTTTTTT.

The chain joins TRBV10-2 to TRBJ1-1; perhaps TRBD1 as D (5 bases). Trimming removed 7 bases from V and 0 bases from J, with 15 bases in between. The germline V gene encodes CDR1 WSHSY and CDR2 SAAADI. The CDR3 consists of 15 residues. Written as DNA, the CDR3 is TGCGCCAGCAAACCAGGGAATCGGCTGAACACTGAAGCTTTCTTT. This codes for CASKPGNRLNTEAFF.

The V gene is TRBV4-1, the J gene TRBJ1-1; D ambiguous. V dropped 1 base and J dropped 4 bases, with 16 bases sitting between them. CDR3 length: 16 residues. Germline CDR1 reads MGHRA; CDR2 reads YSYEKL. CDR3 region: CASSQVPGLVLTEAFF. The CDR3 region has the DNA TGCGCCAGCAGCCAAGTACCCGGTTTAGTTCTCACTGAAGCTTTCTTT.